In its sample, the clone carrying this T cell receptor beta chain was seen many times. Its antigen is unknown. The authors took PBMCs from roughly 9.5 ml fresh peripheral blood. This sample was taken from a study of T cells in Graves' hyperthyroidism and ophthalmopathy. Across the study: Staff took peripheral blood when the initial diagnosis was made, before any treatment began. General study results and limits: Blood also contained most expanded thyroid clonotypes above 0.001. Researchers report that a 13 V-J model separated ophthalmopathy from stable hyperthyroidism.

Amplified TCR beta CDR3 regions came from RNA transcripts. The HTBI set primed first-round TCR CDR3 RT-PCR. TCRdb redid the calling of the multiplex PCR reads with MiXCR, one entry per CDR3 protein. This table has 640,000 or so distinct CDR3 sequences, approximately 15% appearing once. The CDR3 extends over 13 amino acids. With V trimmed by 6 bases and J by 3 bases, 4 bases remained unmatched. CDR1 and CDR2 (germline): DFQATT, SNEGSKA (reference sequence). The chain uses TRBV20-1 and TRBJ2-2, with 7 bases lining up with TRBD2. The TCR sequence derives from a middle-aged woman with Graves' ophthalmopathy. Sequenced: blood. This CDR3 reads CSALSGDTGELFF. CDR3 DNA: TGCAGTGCACTGAGCGGGGACACCGGGGAGCTGTTTTTT.